This T cell receptor (beta chain) is drawn from a study of blood T cell repertoires in COVID-19. For the study at large: COVID-19 samples collected from the United States, Italy and Spain covered acute and convalescent phases. T cells, B-cell-depleted T cells, or PBMCs provided the cDNA or gDNA that served as material.

Methods used by the authors: Amplification of reference gene primers was used by the study to estimate nucleated cell counts. Sequenced by immunoSEQ multiplex PCR; TCRdb stores in-frame clones only, minus some. Clonal size and the V and J genes are those of that table, whereas D and trimming came from the DNA. Found here are roughly 280,000 clones, 80% to 85% of them singletons; the top ten hold 4.2%. V was trimmed by 5 bases and J by 0 bases, leaving 14 bases between them. The CDR3 totals 16 residues. Per germline, CDR1 SGHTA and CDR2 FQGNSA. This sequence originates from a man in his 60s with acute or convalescent COVID-19. Source material: peripheral blood. The chain is built from TRBV7-2 and TRBJ1-3; no clear D gene. CDR3 residues: CASSPRTGYSGNTIYF. The DNA of the CDR3 is TGTGCCAGCAGCCCGAGGACGGGATACTCTGGAAACACCATATATTTT.